The rows below give T cell receptor beta chains drawn from one sample of a study of CD8 T cells in Susac syndrome. TCRdb used MiXCR to reprocess the immunoSEQ multiplex PCR reads, holding one entry per CDR3 protein. The sample records just over 150,000 distinct CDR3 sequences, around 95% being singletons. The sequenced sample was CD8+ T cells from PBMCs. These receptors all stem from a human donor with multiple sclerosis. CDR3s leave out the opening cysteine and the closing phenylalanine or tryptophan.

J gene | V gene | CDR3 protein
TRBJ2-3 | TRBV10-3 | AISQVWDTQY
TRBJ2-7 | TRBV9 | ASSPSGGNNEQY
TRBJ1-2 | TRBV20-1 | SASAIRTASYGYT
TRBJ2-5 | TRBV11-2 | ASSLGPGLAEETQY
TRBJ2-1 | TRBV9 | ASSVEGRVNEQF
TRBJ1-2 | TRBV20-1 | SAQVDDIRQGNYGYT
TRBJ2-3 | TRBV11-2 | ASSLGEIPPTDTQY
TRBJ2-5 | TRBV6-5 | ASSYGGGDQETQY
TRBJ2-5 | TRBV20-1 | SATNRDRGGETQY
TRBJ2-1 | TRBV20-1 | SVVTGGSSSYNEQF
TRBJ2-7 | TRBV6-2/TRBV6-3 | ASSQGESYEQY
TRBJ2-1 | TRBV27 | ASSLLLAGDYNEQF
TRBJ2-5 | TRBV11-2 | ASSLAQWGDQY
TRBJ1-1 | TRBV23-1 | ATRIQGRAEAF
TRBJ2-5 | TRBV27 | ASSLSVSGTQY
TRBJ2-1 | TRBV29-1 | SVGSFSSNNEQF
TRBJ1-2 | TRBV30 | AWSVRGNKYGYT
TRBJ2-3 | TRBV12-3/TRBV12-4 | ASSPGDWRV
TRBJ1-1 | TRBV5-1 | ASSFGIGRSNTEAF
TRBJ2-3 | TRBV9 | ASSVGAGRTDTQY
TRBJ1-2 | TRBV9 | ASSARGYYGYT
TRBJ2-1 | TRBV7-9 | ASSLNRGRF
TRBJ2-7 | TRBV13 | ASSSGDSSREQY
TRBJ1-3 | TRBV15 | ATSTRQSSGNTIY
TRBJ1-2 | TRBV6-5 | ASSYSVSAYGYT
TRBJ2-7 | TRBV7-9 | ASSKSDRGQEQY
TRBJ1-1 | TRBV12-5 | ASGFGGNTEAF
TRBJ2-2 | TRBV27 | ASSFSSTGELF
TRBJ2-7 | TRBV30 | AWSVLLSEGAGEQY
TRBJ1-5 | TRBV20-1 | SARDLGTLRAQH
TRBJ2-7 | TRBV7-9 | ASSSRQGTYEQY
TRBJ1-5 | TRBV15 | ATSRDRGGQPQH
TRBJ2-7 | TRBV19 | ASSIVPGDEQY
TRBJ1-5 | TRBV3-1 | ASSPDSDQPQH
TRBJ2-2 | TRBV27 | ASRVGGEGTGELF
TRBJ2-1 | TRBV27 | ASSPPEGEQF
TRBJ1-1 | TRBV2 | ATTGSTEAF
TRBJ1-2 | TRBV18 | ASSPSGDLNYGYT
TRBJ2-7 | TRBV5-1 | ASSFTPEVGYEQY
TRBJ2-5 | TRBV14 | ASSQADKRVETQY
TRBJ1-2 | TRBV9 | ASSLAGQGDGYT
TRBJ1-1 | TRBV7-2 | ASSPLTGTNTEAF
TRBJ1-1 | TRBV15 | ATSIRKDRAAF
TRBJ2-7 | TRBV7-6 | ASSLRDRGLEQY
TRBJ2-2 | TRBV27 | ASSPTVVNTGELF
TRBJ1-5 | TRBV19 | ASSIVLGLEPQH
TRBJ1-2 | TRBV15 | ATSRGEGAYT
TRBJ2-7 | TRBV29-1 | SVERGKYEQY
TRBJ1-2 | TRBV30 | AWSKEYGYT
TRBJ1-1 | TRBV20-1 | SAETGDSEAF